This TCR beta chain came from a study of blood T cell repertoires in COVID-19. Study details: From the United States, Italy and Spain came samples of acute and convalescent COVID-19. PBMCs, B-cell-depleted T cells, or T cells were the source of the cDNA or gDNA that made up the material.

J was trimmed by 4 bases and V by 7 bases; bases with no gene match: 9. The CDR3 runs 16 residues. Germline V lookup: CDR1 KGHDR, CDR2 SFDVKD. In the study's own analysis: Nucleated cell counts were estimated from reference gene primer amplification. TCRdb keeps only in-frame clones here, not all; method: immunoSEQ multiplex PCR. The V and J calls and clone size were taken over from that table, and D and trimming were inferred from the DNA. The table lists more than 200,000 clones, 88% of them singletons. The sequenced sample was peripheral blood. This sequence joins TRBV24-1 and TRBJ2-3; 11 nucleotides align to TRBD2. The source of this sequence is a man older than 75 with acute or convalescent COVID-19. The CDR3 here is CATRAGTSGGADTQYF. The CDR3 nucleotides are TGTGCCACCAGGGCCGGGACTAGCGGTGGCGCAGATACGCAGTATTTT.